The subject of this entry is one T cell receptor (beta chain). This record comes from a study of blood T cell repertoires in COVID-19. Overall study context: Both acute and convalescent COVID-19 samples were obtained from the United States, Italy and Spain.

Per the original data handling: Estimation of nucleated cell counts was performed using reference gene primer amplification. Using immunoSEQ multiplex PCR, the repertoire was profiled, and TCRdb retains in-frame clones only, with some absent. D and trimming come from the DNA, and the V and J calls and clone size come from that table. This table holds 200,000 to 250,000 clones, 80% to 90% found once. With 5 bases removed from V and 15 bases from J, the gap between germline ends came to 11 bases. Germline CDR1 is SEHNR and CDR2 is FQNEAQ (reference sequence). The CDR3 extends over 11 amino acids. The rearrangement links TRBV7-9 to TRBJ1-6; no clear D. The receptor's source is a woman older than 75 with acute or convalescent COVID-19. The sample taken for sequencing was peripheral blood. For the CDR3, the DNA is TGTGCCAGCAGCAGGACGGAGGTCCTCCACTTT. The encoded protein is CASSRTEVLHF.